A selection of T cell receptor beta chains follows, all from one sample in a study of cytomegalovirus exposure and HLA in healthy donors. The assay was immunoSEQ multiplex PCR, and TCRdb's table has in-frame clones only and misses some. Among 45,000 to 55,000 clones listed, roughly 85% were seen once. The sample comprised PBMCs. These receptors came from a woman in her 30s in good health and CMV-seronegative. CDR3s leave out the opening cysteine and the closing phenylalanine or tryptophan. The order of the fields is J gene, V gene, CDR3 protein.

J gene: TRBJ2-1
V gene: TRBV5-1
CDR3 protein: ASSLDGQGYNEQF

J gene: TRBJ2-7
V gene: TRBV27
CDR3 protein: ASWRGTEQY

J gene: TRBJ1-1
V gene: TRBV4-3
CDR3 protein: ASSQAGNTEAF

J gene: TRBJ2-1
V gene: TRBV7-2
CDR3 protein: ASSYQAGGPRNEQF

J gene: TRBJ2-1
V gene: TRBV2
CDR3 protein: ASSTPGRGYNEQF

J gene: TRBJ2-1
V gene: TRBV9
CDR3 protein: ASSPRPPTGPNEQF

J gene: TRBJ1-1
V gene: TRBV28
CDR3 protein: ASSLDGEAAEAF

J gene: TRBJ2-2
V gene: TRBV5-4
CDR3 protein: ASSPLAGGYTGELF

J gene: TRBJ1-1
V gene: TRBV6-6
CDR3 protein: ASSYAVMNTEAF

J gene: TRBJ1-1
V gene: TRBV29-1
CDR3 protein: SVVMSLQRQLNTEAF

J gene: TRBJ2-1
V gene: TRBV9
CDR3 protein: ASSGPSQGLNNEQF

J gene: TRBJ2-6
V gene: TRBV14
CDR3 protein: ASSHDRSGANVLT

J gene: TRBJ1-4
V gene: TRBV15
CDR3 protein: ATRQGNEKLF

J gene: TRBJ1-5
V gene: TRBV6-1
CDR3 protein: ASSHESNQPQH

J gene: TRBJ2-7
V gene: TRBV16
CDR3 protein: ASSQWSGTVEQY

J gene: TRBJ2-1
V gene: TRBV27
CDR3 protein: ASSLASGRGARYNEQF

J gene: TRBJ1-5
V gene: TRBV30
CDR3 protein: AWSAGGGSNQPQH